A single sample gave rise to the 17 T cell receptor beta chains below, sequenced in a study of technical replicates of blood from several donors (dated by TCRdb to about 2017). The method was the immunoSEQ multiplex PCR assay. This is the immuneACCESS table as TCRdb keeps it, with only in-frame sequences that have V and J called. A part of the clones is gone; compared with another copy, unresolved V genes explain less than half, and the rest is unexplained. The table for this sample lists 75,000 to 100,000 clones; around 96% of them were counted only once. About 0.38% of the sample comes from the top ten. The sample comprised T cells isolated from PBMCs. Receptor source: a human donor in good health.

This chain uses TRBV30 with TRBJ2-7; tentatively, D is TRBD2 (6 bases). V was shortened by 1 base and J by 6 bases, with 16 bases between the two germline ends. This CDR3 comprises 14 residues. CDR1 is GTSNPN, CDR2 SVGIG, per germline (reference sequence). CDR3: CAWSGREAVSEQYF. The CDR3 DNA reads as TGTGCCTGGAGTGGGAGGGAGGCGGTTAGCGAGCAGTACTTC.

This chain uses TRBV6-5 with TRBJ2-5; the match to TRBD2 covers 7 bases. There are 13 residues in the CDR3. The V gene's germline CDR1 is MNHEY and CDR2 SVGAGI. V lost 4 bases, J lost 5 bases, and 4 bases stayed unmatched. This chain's CDR3 is CASSSGTIETQYF. CDR3 coding DNA: TGTGCCAGCAGTTCCGGGACTATCGAGACCCAGTACTTC.

This clone was seen once. J is TRBJ1-1 and V is TRBV27; no reliable D call. In germline, CDR1 is MNHEY, CDR2 SMNVEV (reference sequence). V was cut by 0 bases and J by 5 bases, with 7 bases left in between. The CDR3 is 13 residues long. The CDR3: CASSLSGVTEAFF. In DNA, the CDR3 is TGTGCCAGCAGTTTATCCGGGGTAACTGAAGCTTTCTTT.

The rearrangement links TRBV29-1 to TRBJ2-3; perhaps TRBD2 as D (6 bases). Between the trimmed V and J ends, which lost 4 bases and 10 bases, there was a span of 9 bases. The CDR3 runs 10 residues. Per the germline V gene, CDR1 is SQVTM and CDR2 is ANQGSEA. This chain's CDR3 is CSVGGEAQYF. CDR3 sequence (DNA): TGCAGCGTTGGCGGGGAGGCGCAGTATTTT.

The chain links TRBV11-3 to TRBJ1-5, with D perhaps matching TRBD1 (5 bases). CDR1 is SGHNT, CDR2 YENEEA, per germline. The germline V and J ends were trimmed by 8 bases and 9 bases, with 11 bases remaining between them. The CDR3 spans 11 residues. As DNA, the CDR3 is TGTGCCAGCCCCCGTAGGGGGCCCCAGCATTTT. This encodes CASPRRGPQHF.

Only one count was recorded for this clone. The chain links TRBV5-4 to TRBJ1-2; D is possibly TRBD1 (6 bases). Germline CDR1 and CDR2: SGHNT and YYREEE (reference sequence). V was cut by 4 bases and J by 3 bases, with 13 bases left in between. This CDR3 contains 14 residues. In nucleotides, the CDR3 is TGTGCCAGCAGCATTCTTTGGACAGACTATGGCTACACCTTC. Protein: CASSILWTDYGYTF.

The genes are TRBV19 and TRBJ1-1; 7 bases are shared with TRBD1. Unmatched junction bases numbered 2, after V lost 2 bases and J lost 2 bases. Looked up from germline, CDR1 is LNHDA and CDR2 is SQIVND (reference sequence). The CDR3 length is 14 residues. This CDR3 reads CASSITGANTEAFF. The DNA of the CDR3 is TGTGCCAGTAGTATAACAGGGGCTAACACTGAAGCTTTCTTT.

This clone was counted a single time. V and J are TRBV30 and TRBJ1-3; TRBD1 is a possible D gene (5 bases). CDR1 GTSNPN and CDR2 SVGIG come from the germline V gene (reference sequence). The CDR3 totals 16 residues. V was clipped by 0 bases and J by 2 bases, with 14 bases between them. The CDR3 nucleotides are TGTGCCTGGAGTGTACGGGGGGATCGACCTGGAAACACCATATATTTT. This translates into CAWSVRGDRPGNTIYF.

The chain is built from TRBV6-6 and TRBJ1-1; D remains ambiguous. The CDR3 extends over 14 amino acids. Trimming took 2 bases from V and 3 from J, leaving 10 bases between them. Per the germline V gene, CDR1 is MNHNY and CDR2 is SVGAGI (reference sequence). DNA of the CDR3: TGTGCCAGCAGTTACGCAGGATCGCACACTGAAGCTTTCTTT. This translates into CASSYAGSHTEAFF.

The J gene is TRBJ1-5, the V gene TRBV19; D is unclear. This CDR3 spans 15 amino acids. The V gene lost 3 bases and the J gene lost 3 bases, with 12 bases spanning the gap. Per germline, CDR1 LNHDA and CDR2 SQIVND (reference sequence). In DNA form, the CDR3 reads TGTGCCAGTAGTATCCTGCTCACTCTCAATCAGCCCCAGCATTTT. This codes for CASSILLTLNQPQHF. The full variable domain, rest sourced from reference TRBV19 and TRBJ1-5, is DGGITQSPKYLFRKEGQNVTLSCEQNLNHDAMYWYRQDPGQGLRLIYYSQIVNDFQKGDIAEGYSVSREKKESFPLTVTSAQKNPTAFYLCASSILLTLNQPQHFGDGTRLSIL.

The chain recombines TRBV7-9 with TRBJ2-5; TRBD2 matches at 12 bases. The V gene end was trimmed by 5 bases and the J gene end by 5 bases; junction bases not matched to a gene: 15. CDR1 is SEHNR, CDR2 FQNEAQ, per germline (reference sequence). This CDR3 contains 18 residues. This chain's CDR3 is CASSRLAGVVQIEETQYF. The CDR3, as DNA: TGTGCCAGCAGCAGACTAGCGGGAGTGGTTCAGATCGAGGAGACCCAGTACTTC.

The rearrangement joins TRBV28 to TRBJ2-7, with a possible D match to TRBD2 (6 bases). The CDR3 consists of 15 residues. Germline CDR1 is MDHEN and CDR2 is SYDVKM. V was clipped by 3 bases and J by 0 bases, with 12 bases between them. CDR3 sequence: CASSLRGRSSYEQYF. The CDR3 bases are TGTGCCAGCAGTTTGAGAGGGAGGAGCTCCTACGAGCAGTACTTC.

In this sample, this clone turned up once. This chain links TRBV19 with TRBJ2-3; weak D call: TRBD2 (7 bases). The CDR3 totals 16 residues. The V end was cut by 8 bases, the J end by 2 bases, with 20 bases between. Germline V lookup: CDR1 LNHDA, CDR2 SQIVND (reference sequence). CDR3 amino acids: CASGGAPGLNTDTQYF. CDR3 sequence (DNA): TGTGCCAGTGGGGGGGCTCCGGGACTTAACACAGATACGCAGTATTTT. The whole variable domain, filled in from reference TRBV19 and TRBJ2-3, reads DGGITQSPKYLFRKEGQNVTLSCEQNLNHDAMYWYRQDPGQGLRLIYYSQIVNDFQKGDIAEGYSVSREKKESFPLTVTSAQKNPTAFYLCASGGAPGLNTDTQYFGPGTRLTVL.

The J gene is TRBJ1-3, the V gene TRBV10-3, with 7 bases lining up with TRBD1. The CDR3 totals 14 residues. Germline lookup yields CDR1 ENHRY and CDR2 SYGVKD. Trimming cost V 7 bases and J 4 bases; bases outside gene matches: 7. The CDR3 DNA reads as TGTGCCATCACCGCCGACAGGGACGGAAACACCATATATTTT. Its protein is CAITADRDGNTIYF.

This rearrangement joins TRBV7-9 to TRBJ2-1; 7 nucleotides align to TRBD1. This CDR3 is built from 15 residues. J gave up 8 bases and V 0 bases, and 7 bases lay outside the gene matches. Germline CDR1 and CDR2: SEHNR and FQNEAQ (reference sequence). The CDR3: CASSLAFEGAYEQFF. CDR3 nucleotide sequence: TGTGCCAGCAGCTTAGCCTTCGAGGGGGCGTATGAGCAGTTCTTC.

The chain uses TRBV7-9 and TRBJ2-7; 8 bases map to TRBD1. The V segment lost 8 bases and the J segment 3 bases; nucleotides outside the gene matches: 9. The CDR3 sequence is 14 residues long. Germline-derived CDR1 and CDR2 are SEHNR and FQNEAQ (reference sequence). CDR3 sequence: CASLRQGASYEQYF. The DNA for the CDR3 is TGTGCCAGCCTCCGGCAGGGGGCTAGCTACGAGCAGTACTTC.

J is TRBJ2-1 and V is TRBV4-2, with 8 bases lining up with TRBD2. Trimming cost V 0 bases and J 6 bases; bases outside gene matches: 7. There are 16 residues in the CDR3. The germline V gene encodes CDR1 LGHNA and CDR2 YNFKEQ. The CDR3 nucleotides read TGTGCCAGCAGCCAAGATCCAGCGGGAGCCGGCAATGAGCAGTTCTTC. As protein: CASSQDPAGAGNEQFF.